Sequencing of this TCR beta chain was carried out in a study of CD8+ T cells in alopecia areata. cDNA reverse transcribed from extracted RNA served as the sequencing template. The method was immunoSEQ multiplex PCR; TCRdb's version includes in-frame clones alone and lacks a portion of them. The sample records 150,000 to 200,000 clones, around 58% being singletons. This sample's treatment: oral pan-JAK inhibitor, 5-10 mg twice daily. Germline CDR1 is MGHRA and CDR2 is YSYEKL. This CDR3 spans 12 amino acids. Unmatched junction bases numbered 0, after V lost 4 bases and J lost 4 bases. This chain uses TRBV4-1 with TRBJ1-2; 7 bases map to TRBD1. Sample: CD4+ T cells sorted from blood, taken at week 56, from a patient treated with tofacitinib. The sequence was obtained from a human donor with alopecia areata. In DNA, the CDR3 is TGCGCCAGCAGCCGGACAGGCTATGGCTACACCTTC. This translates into CASSRTGYGYTF.